Listed here are 2 T cell receptor beta chains from one sample, sequenced in a study of blood T cell repertoires in COVID-19. Data came from immunoSEQ multiplex PCR; TCRdb stores just in-frame clones and leaves some out. This table holds over 60,000 clones, over 75% found once. Specimen: peripheral blood. Receptors were obtained from a man between 65 and 85 years old with active or convalescent COVID-19.

The sample holds a few counts of this clone. V and J are TRBV7-2 and TRBJ2-2; 10 bases align to TRBD2. V lost 2 bases, J lost 1 base, and 7 bases stayed unmatched. CDR1 and CDR2 (germline): SGHTA, FQGNSA. The CDR3 runs to 18 residues. For the CDR3, the DNA is TGTGCCAGCAGCTTATATTTAAGCGGGAGGGGGAACACCGGGGAGCTGTTTTTT. This codes for CASSLYLSGRGNTGELFF.

The gene calls are TRBV21-1 and TRBJ1-4. TRBV21-1 is shown as a pseudogene. CDR3 length: 15 residues. CDR3 residues: CASSKAAEPNEKLFF. The CDR3 nucleotides are TGTGCCAGCAGCAAAGCGGCGGAACCTAATGAAAAACTGTTTTTT.